These 28 T cell receptor beta chains came from one sample sequenced in a study of T-cell memory formation after mild COVID-19. TCRdb ran MiXCR on the 5' RACE reads and lists one entry per CDR3 protein. The table records approximately 490,000 distinct CDR3 sequences, around 21% of them present only once. The sequencing sample was made of PBMCs or a T cell subset sorted from them (not recorded which). These receptors originate from an adult woman who had mild COVID-19 (a few samples of this study predate the infection). Cell type and time point are not known.

There are many counts of this clonotype. The chain is built from TRBV7-8 and TRBJ1-1; no clear D gene. This CDR3 is 13 amino acids long. Per the germline V gene, CDR1 is SGHVS and CDR2 is FQNEAQ. V lost 5 bases to trimming and J lost 4 bases, with 11 bases between them. The CDR3: CASSHTGPTEAFF. CDR3 DNA sequence: TGTGCCAGCAGCCATACGGGCCCCACTGAAGCTTTCTTT.

This rearrangement joins TRBV15 to TRBJ1-1; no definite D call. Deletions cut 3 bases from V and 1 base from J, with 15 bases between. The germline V gene encodes CDR1 LNHNV and CDR2 YYDKDF (reference sequence). This CDR3 contains 16 residues. CDR3 protein: CATSSHLETANTEAFF. CDR3 in DNA: TGTGCCACCAGCAGTCACCTAGAGACGGCGAACACTGAAGCTTTCTTT.

V usage is TRBV6-5 and J usage is TRBJ2-1, with 8 positions matching TRBD1. Trimming removed 6 bases from V and 7 bases from J; junction bases left unmatched: 11. The CDR3 spans 15 residues. Germline CDR1 is MNHEY and CDR2 is SVGAGI. CDR3 sequence: CASSPDRALGNEQFF. The CDR3 DNA follows: TGTGCCAGCAGCCCGGACAGGGCACTTGGGAATGAGCAGTTCTTC.

This chain links TRBV7-9 with TRBJ1-2; TRBD1 matches at 7 bases. The CDR3 is 14 residues long. Germline CDR1 is SEHNR and CDR2 is FQNEAQ (reference sequence). V gave up 5 bases and J gave up 8 bases; unmatched junction bases: 11. Here the CDR3 DNA reads TGTGCCAGCAGCCTCCCGACAGGGCTTGGCGGCTACACCTTC. As protein: CASSLPTGLGGYTF.

This clonotype came up a few times. At one boundary the junction diverges from the germline segment, which might be a read error. The CDR3 nucleotides read TGCGCCAGCAACTTGGGTAGGGGAGTGGAGACCCAGTACTTC. It yields the protein CASNLGRGVETQYF. The rearrangement links TRBV5-1 to TRBJ2-5; possibly TRBD1 or TRBD2 for D (5 bases each). This CDR3 contains 14 residues. Germline assignment: CDR1 SGHRS and CDR2 YFSETQ.

There are a few counts of this clonotype. The gene calls are TRBV6-5 and TRBJ1-1; TRBD1 might be the D (6 bases). Germline-derived CDR1 and CDR2 are MNHEY and SVGAGI. CDR3 length: 19 amino acids. V was clipped by 6 bases and J by 2 bases, with 28 bases between them. CDR3 DNA: TGTGCCAGCAGGATATCCCCGGGGGCATTAGTTGCGCTTAACACTGAAGCTTTCTTT. Its translation is CASRISPGALVALNTEAFF.

Ten or more counts support this clonotype. CDR3 sequence: CASSLDRADGNNEQFF. CDR3 coding DNA: TGCGCCAGCAGCTTGGATCGGGCGGACGGGAACAATGAGCAGTTCTTC. J is TRBJ2-1 and V is TRBV5-1; D possibly corresponds to TRBD2 (5 bases). CDR1 and CDR2 from the germline V gene are SGHRS and YFSETQ. The CDR3 is made up of 16 amino acids. V was pared by 0 bases and J by 5 bases, with 15 bases between. The entire variable domain, with the rest obtained from reference TRBV5-1 and TRBJ2-1, is as follows: KAGVTQTPRYLIKTRGQQVTLSCSPISGHRSVSWYQQTPGQGLQFLFEYFSETQRNKGNFPGRFSGRQFSNSRSEMNVSTLELGDSALYLCASSLDRADGNNEQFFGPGTRLTVL.

This clonotype was picked up a small number of times. The rearrangement uses TRBV12-3 or TRBV12-4 and TRBJ2-1; TRBD2 matches 10 bases. V trimming: 5 bases; J trimming: 4 bases; junction bases outside the gene matches: 8. The CDR3 runs to 16 residues. The CDR3 sequence is CASSLHLAGAYNEQFF. CDR3 DNA: TGTGCCAGCAGTCTCCATCTAGCGGGAGCGTACAATGAGCAGTTCTTC.

This clonotype was counted at least ten times. This chain connects TRBV15 to TRBJ1-1; a possible D gene is TRBD1 (6 bases). V lost 8 bases and J lost 7, with 17 bases in between. The CDR3 loop spans 13 amino acids. Germline V gene sequence: CDR1 LNHNV, CDR2 YYDKDF (reference sequence). The CDR3 region is CATLLQGLGEAFF. CDR3 nucleotide sequence: TGTGCCACCCTTTTACAGGGTCTTGGTGAAGCTTTCTTT.

The chain is built from TRBV6-1 and TRBJ1-2; D gene unclear. The V gene lost 3 bases and the J gene lost 5 bases, with 10 bases spanning the gap. The CDR3 has 13 residues. In germline, CDR1 is MNHNS, CDR2 SASEGT. The CDR3 sequence: CASSDYRTYGYTF. For the CDR3, the DNA is TGTGCCAGCAGTGACTACCGGACTTATGGCTACACCTTC.

Of note for this clonotype: The junction shows a germline mismatch at one end, possibly a read error. The chain employs TRBV29-1 and TRBJ1-5; a weak D match, TRBD1 (6 bases). CDR3 length: 14 residues. Germline assignment: CDR1 SQVTM and CDR2 ANQGSEA. The CDR3 bases are TGCAGCGTCAGAGGAACAGGGCCCGATCAGCTCCAGCATTTT. Residues: CSVRGTGPDQLQHF.

The V call is TRBV30, the J call TRBJ2-5; possible D gene TRBD1, 6 bases. CDR1 and CDR2 (germline): GTSNPN, SVGIG (reference sequence). The CDR3 runs to 13 residues. The V end was cut by 5 bases, the J end by 1 base, with 11 bases between. The CDR3 reads CAWGPGAQETQYF. The CDR3 bases are TGTGCCTGGGGGCCAGGGGCCCAAGAGACCCAGTACTTC.

The table lists this clonotype with a few counts. This sequence joins TRBV4-3 and TRBJ2-4; 7 bases agree with TRBD2. J lost 5 bases, V lost 4 bases, and 8 bases had no gene match. The germline CDR1 and CDR2 sequences are LGHNA and YSLEER. The CDR3 has 15 amino acids. CDR3 region: CASSRSETSENIQYF. The CDR3 DNA sequence: TGCGCCAGCAGCCGGTCCGAAACTAGCGAAAACATTCAGTACTTC.

The V call is TRBV20-1, the J call TRBJ2-1, with TRBD2 matching over 7 bases. With 8 bases clipped from V and 3 bases from J, the junction kept 10 bases outside the gene matches. Germline V lookup: CDR1 DFQATT, CDR2 SNEGSKA (reference sequence). The CDR3 has 14 amino acids. The DNA of the CDR3 is TGCAGTCCTTCGTCGCGGGGGAGCTACAATGAGCAGTTCTTC. It is translated as CSPSSRGSYNEQFF.

This clonotype was counted between two and nine times. This chain uses TRBV5-1 with TRBJ2-5; tentatively, D is TRBD1 or TRBD2 (5 bases each). V lost 3 bases and J lost 2, with 14 bases in between. This CDR3 has 15 amino acids. The germline gives CDR1 SGHRS, CDR2 YFSETQ. For the CDR3, the DNA is TGCGCCAGCAGCTGGAGAGGGACGCGTCAAGAGACCCAGTACTTC. It translates to CASSWRGTRQETQYF.

This chain joins TRBV19 and TRBJ1-2, with TRBD1 matching over 9 bases. Losses at the gene ends were 6 bases for V and 7 bases for J; bases not matched to a gene: 6. Germline CDR1 reads LNHDA; CDR2 reads SQIVND (reference sequence). This CDR3 contains 13 residues. CDR3 residues: CASSTTGGGGYTF. The CDR3 DNA reads as TGTGCCAGTAGCACGACAGGGGGAGGTGGCTACACCTTC.

This clonotype was observed at least ten times. The chain uses TRBV12-3 or TRBV12-4 and TRBJ2-2, with D possibly called TRBD1 or TRBD2 (5 bases each). This CDR3 spans 12 amino acids. The V end lost 10 bases, the J end lost 7 bases, and 13 bases lay between the germline ends. The CDR3 is CATRMGVGELFF. The CDR3 DNA reads as TGTGCCACCCGTATGGGGGTCGGGGAGCTGTTTTTT.

V and J are TRBV6-5 and TRBJ2-3; TRBD1 aligns across 11 bases. Trimming cost V 0 bases and J 3 bases; bases outside gene matches: 2. CDR3 length equals 16 residues. CDR1 is MNHEY, CDR2 SVGAGI, per germline. This chain's CDR3 is CASSYSGQGGTDTQYF. CDR3 sequence (DNA): TGTGCCAGCAGTTACTCGGGACAGGGGGGAACAGATACGCAGTATTTT.

The table lists this clonotype with many counts. The chain couples TRBV20-1 to TRBJ2-7, with 12 positions matching TRBD2. The CDR3 contains 14 residues. V dropped 4 bases and J dropped 4; count of bases not matched to a gene: 5. The germline V gene has CDR1 DFQATT and CDR2 SNEGSKA (reference sequence). The CDR3: CSAMASGRAYEQYF. CDR3 nucleotide sequence: TGCAGTGCTATGGCTAGCGGGAGGGCTTACGAGCAGTACTTC.

This clonotype has more than one count but fewer than ten. The chain couples TRBV20-1 to TRBJ2-3, with a tentative D call TRBD2 (5 bases). Germline V gene data show CDR1 as DFQATT and CDR2 as SNEGSKA (reference sequence). CDR3 length: 14 residues. Between the trimmed V and J ends, which lost 3 bases and 0 bases, there was a span of 10 bases. For the CDR3, the DNA is TGCAGTGCTAGGTTCCGCGGGAGCACAGATACGCAGTATTTT. Its translation: CSARFRGSTDTQYF.

The rearrangement links TRBV7-9 to TRBJ1-3, with D possibly being TRBD1 (5 bases). The CDR3 is 19 residues long. Trimming removed 5 bases at V and 0 bases at J, with 23 bases between. The V gene's germline CDR1 is SEHNR and CDR2 FQNEAQ (reference sequence). CDR3 sequence (DNA): TGTGCCAGCAGCCACAACCGTTTAGGTGGGACTTACTCTGGAAACACCATATATTTT. This sequence encodes CASSHNRLGGTYSGNTIYF.

The rearrangement links TRBV7-9 to TRBJ2-3; 7 bases fit TRBD2. V was pared by 4 bases and J by 8 bases, with 15 bases of the junction left unmatched. Germline V gene sequence: CDR1 SEHNR, CDR2 FQNEAQ (reference sequence). There are 16 residues in the CDR3. In nucleotides, the CDR3 is TGTGCCAGCAGCTCCCGGGACTCACCCGAGCGGGGTACGCAGTATTTT. Protein product: CASSSRDSPERGTQYF.

V is TRBV6-6 and J is TRBJ2-1; D not certain. This CDR3 contains 16 residues. V lost 0 bases and J lost 7, with 16 bases in between. Germline CDR1 is MNHNY and CDR2 is SVGAGI (reference sequence). The CDR3 loop reads CASSYSESFLANEQFF. The CDR3 DNA sequence: TGTGCCAGCAGTTACTCAGAGTCTTTCCTCGCGAATGAGCAGTTCTTC.

This clonotype was found once. The chain carries TRBV2 and TRBJ2-7; 9 bases match TRBD1. Germline V lookup: CDR1 SNHLY, CDR2 FYNNEI. V lost 3 bases, J lost 6 bases, and 6 bases stayed unmatched. The CDR3 has 14 amino acids. The CDR3 DNA reads TGTGCCAGCAGTGACCCGGACAGGGGTGGCGAGCAGTACTTC. This gives the protein CASSDPDRGGEQYF. Full variable domain (outside the CDR3, taken from reference TRBV2 and TRBJ2-7): EPEVTQTPSHQVTQMGQEVILRCVPISNHLYFYWYRQILGQKVEFLVSFYNNEISEKSEIFDDQFSVERPDGSNFTLKIRSTKLEDSAMYFCASSDPDRGGEQYFGPGTRLTVT.

The chain joins TRBV24-1 to TRBJ1-5, with D possibly TRBD1 on 5 matching bases. This CDR3 has 14 amino acids. The germline CDR1 and CDR2 sequences are KGHDR and SFDVKD. The ends were cut back, 5 bases at V and 3 bases at J, with 10 bases in the middle. The CDR3 DNA follows: TGTGCCACCAGTGGGCGGGGGAACAATCAGCCCCAGCATTTT. It codes for CATSGRGNNQPQHF.

This clonotype was seen only a few times. V gene TRBV7-8 combines with J gene TRBJ1-1, with D uncertain. V lost 3 bases, J lost 1 base, and 15 bases lay in between. In germline, CDR1 is SGHVS, CDR2 FQNEAQ. The CDR3 length is 16 residues. DNA for the CDR3: TGTGCCAGCAGCTTTCCCCCCGGACGGCCGAACACTGAAGCTTTCTTT. Translation gives CASSFPPGRPNTEAFF.

This clonotype was seen a few times. This CDR3 reads CASSTDGYSNQPQHF. The CDR3 nucleotides read TGTGCCAGTAGTACTGACGGATATAGCAATCAGCCCCAGCATTTT. The chain recombines TRBV19 with TRBJ1-5; D not resolved. Germline CDR1 LNHDA, CDR2 SQIVND (reference sequence). The CDR3 runs 15 residues. The V gene lost 4 bases and the J gene lost 0 bases, with 10 bases spanning the gap.

In this sample, this clonotype turned up many times. The chain is built from TRBV29-1 and TRBJ1-2; 9 bases agree with TRBD1. V was clipped by 3 bases and J by 5 bases; unmatched bases: 10. Germline assignment: CDR1 SQVTM and CDR2 ANQGSEA. The CDR3 contains 15 residues. The CDR3 nucleotides are TGCAGCGTTGAGGGGACAGGGCGAACTGATTATGGCTACACCTTC. This encodes CSVEGTGRTDYGYTF.